Following are 29 T cell receptor beta chains from one sample sequenced in a study of blood T cells in healthy people across ages. For the second PCR, which ran for 7 to 11 cycles, a sample-barcoded 5' primer and a J-beta primer mix were used. Each CDR3 protein is one row after TCRdb ran MiXCR on the 5' RACE reads. The sample has around 1,000,000 distinct CDR3 sequences; more than 30% are singletons. The sample comprised blood. These receptors all stem from a man between 18 and 35 years old in good health.

The CDR3 loop reads CASSLTGSGQPQHF. CDR3 DNA sequence: TGTGCCAGCAGCTTAACGGGATCGGGGCAGCCCCAGCATTTT. V and J are TRBV7-2 and TRBJ1-5; D gene unclear. In germline, CDR1 is SGHTA, CDR2 FQGNSA. V was clipped by 2 bases and J by 7 bases, with 12 bases between them. CDR3 length: 14 amino acids.

This clonotype appeared a few times. The rearrangement links TRBV10-3 to TRBJ2-3; D is uncertain. The CDR3 is 13 amino acids. V was cut by 3 bases and J by 6 bases, with 10 bases left in between. Germline CDR1 is ENHRY and CDR2 is SYGVKD. CDR3 sequence: CAISERFHDTQYF. The CDR3, as DNA: TGTGCCATCAGTGAAAGATTCCACGATACGCAGTATTTT.

This chain joins TRBV20-1 and TRBJ2-1, with 8 bases lining up with TRBD2. CDR1 is DFQATT, CDR2 SNEGSKA, per germline (reference sequence). This CDR3 comprises 14 residues. The trim removed 6 bases at V and 1 base at J, leaving 5 bases unmatched. The CDR3 DNA follows: TGCAGTGCGCAGCGGGGGCCATCCTACAATGAGCAGTTCTTC. Translated: CSAQRGPSYNEQFF.

The genes are TRBV4-1 and TRBJ2-3; D is perhaps TRBD2 (6 bases). This CDR3 contains 16 residues. With 1 base removed from V and 1 base from J, the gap between germline ends came to 12 bases. Germline V gives CDR1 MGHRA, CDR2 YSYEKL. The CDR3 coding sequence is TGCGCCAGCAGCCAAGCCCAGGGACTGGGCACAGATACGCAGTATTTT. Amino acids: CASSQAQGLGTDTQYF.

The chain links TRBV4-1 to TRBJ2-7; tentative D call: TRBD2 (6 bases). V shed 5 bases and J shed 7 bases, with 24 bases lying between them. Germline V gene lookup returns CDR1 MGHRA and CDR2 YSYEKL. The CDR3 consists of 16 residues. CDR3: CASSYGLGRTYNEQYF. In DNA, the CDR3 is TGCGCCAGCAGCTACGGGCTGGGGAGGACCTACAATGAGCAGTACTTC.

This clonotype came up a few times. V gene TRBV6-6 combines with J gene TRBJ2-1, with a weak D call TRBD1 (6 bases). CDR3 length equals 16 residues. Germline CDR1 is MNHNY and CDR2 is SVGAGI (reference sequence). V lost 0 bases and J lost 9, with 18 bases in between. Written as DNA, the CDR3 is TGTGCCAGCAGTTACTCGAGGAGTACAGGGACGGGTGAGCAGTTCTTC. The encoded protein is CASSYSRSTGTGEQFF.

The chain couples TRBV20-1 to TRBJ2-5, with 7 bases matching TRBD2. The CDR3 is made up of 15 amino acids. Germline loops: CDR1 DFQATT, CDR2 SNEGSKA (reference sequence). J gave up 5 bases and V 7 bases, and 16 bases lay outside the gene matches. CDR3 loop: CSEGYSEGTKETQYF. The CDR3 coding sequence is TGCAGTGAGGGTTATTCGGAGGGGACTAAGGAGACCCAGTACTTC.

J is TRBJ1-1 and V is TRBV29-1; unclear D gene. The germline V gene encodes CDR1 SQVTM and CDR2 ANQGSEA. This CDR3 comprises 13 residues. V was shortened by 4 bases and J by 5 bases, with 14 bases between the two germline ends. As DNA, the CDR3 is TGCAGCGTTGCAACGGGGATTAATACTGAAGCTTTCTTT. Translating gives CSVATGINTEAFF. Supplemented by reference TRBV29-1 and TRBJ1-1, the full variable domain reads SAVISQKPSRDICQRGTSLTIQCQVDSQVTMMFWYRQQPGQSLTLIATANQGSEATYESGFVIDKFPISRPNLTFSTLTVSNMSPEDSSIYLCSVATGINTEAFFGQGTRLTVV.

J is TRBJ2-7 and V is TRBV5-1; 7 nucleotides agree with TRBD2. With V trimmed by 4 bases and J by 2 bases, 6 bases remained unmatched. Germline CDR1 reads SGHRS; CDR2 reads YFSETQ. There are 14 residues in the CDR3. In nucleotides, the CDR3 is TGCGCCAGCAGCGTCCGGGGGGAAACCTACGAGCAGTACTTC. It yields the protein CASSVRGETYEQYF.

This clonotype has only a few counts. The CDR3 coding sequence is TGTGCCAGCAGCCCTGACCTCAGGCCCTCTAATGAAAAACTGTTTTTT. Translating it yields CASSPDLRPSNEKLFF. The chain employs TRBV7-2 and TRBJ1-4; D is unclear. Germline V gene lookup returns CDR1 SGHTA and CDR2 FQGNSA. Trimming took 5 bases from V and 3 from J, leaving 16 bases between them. The CDR3 is made up of 16 amino acids.

The chain has TRBV27 and TRBJ1-1; D is unresolved. CDR1 is MNHEY, CDR2 SMNVEV, per germline (reference sequence). The CDR3 spans 12 residues. V gave up 5 bases and J gave up 4 bases, with 8 bases separating them. The CDR3 DNA is TGTGCCAGCAGTGCACGTGGCACTGAAGCTTTCTTT. It yields the protein CASSARGTEAFF.

V usage is TRBV6-6 and J usage is TRBJ1-1; a weak D match, TRBD1 (5 bases). With 2 bases removed from V and 2 bases from J, the gap between germline ends came to 15 bases. The germline V gene has CDR1 MNHNY and CDR2 SVGAGI (reference sequence). The CDR3 has 16 amino acids. The CDR3 DNA follows: TGTGCCAGCAGTTACCCCCGAGGACATACCAACACTGAAGCTTTCTTT. Protein: CASSYPRGHTNTEAFF.

The V call is TRBV20-1, the J call TRBJ1-1, with unresolved D. This CDR3 region has 14 residues. V dropped 1 base and J dropped 6 bases, with 15 bases sitting between them. The germline gives CDR1 DFQATT, CDR2 SNEGSKA (reference sequence). CDR3 in amino acids: CSARVSFGRSEAFF. As DNA, the CDR3 is TGCAGTGCTAGAGTATCTTTTGGTAGGTCTGAAGCTTTCTTT.

The chain recombines TRBV4-3 with TRBJ1-2, with 7 bases lining up with TRBD1. The V gene end was trimmed by 2 bases and the J gene end by 3 bases; junction bases not matched to a gene: 9. CDR1 is LGHNA, CDR2 YSLEER, per germline. This CDR3 has 16 amino acids. Here the CDR3 reads CASSQPGQVRDYGYTF. For the CDR3, the DNA is TGCGCCAGCAGCCAACCTGGACAGGTTAGGGACTATGGCTACACCTTC.

The CDR3 here is CASSPNPGTGGYEQYF. CDR3 sequence (DNA): TGTGCCAGCAGTCCTAACCCCGGGACAGGGGGCTACGAGCAGTACTTC. The genes are TRBV12-3 or TRBV12-4 and TRBJ2-7; 11 nucleotides align to TRBD1. The CDR3 is 16 amino acids. The J segment lost 3 bases and the V segment lost 5 bases, leaving 9 bases of the junction unmatched.

The chain combines TRBV12-3 or TRBV12-4 with TRBJ1-3; D gene uncertain. Trimming cost V 2 bases and J 7 bases, with 6 bases left between them. The CDR3 extends over 12 amino acids. DNA for the CDR3: TGTGCCAGCAGTTTAACCGTTAACACCATATATTTT. This translates into CASSLTVNTIYF.

The rearrangement uses TRBV5-1 and TRBJ2-5; D ambiguous. From germline, CDR1 is SGHRS and CDR2 YFSETQ. The CDR3 loop spans 14 amino acids. The V and J ends lost 2 bases and 11 bases respectively, with 19 bases between them. CDR3 in amino acids: CASSFYRATNEQYF. The CDR3 nucleotides are TGCGCCAGCAGCTTTTATAGGGCTACCAATGAGCAGTACTTC.

V is TRBV12-3 or TRBV12-4 and J is TRBJ2-7, with a possible D match to TRBD1 (5 bases). This CDR3 comprises 14 residues. V lost 4 bases and J 3 bases, leaving 13 bases between the germline ends. CDR3 DNA: TGTGCCAGCAGTTCTACGACAGAACTCTACGAGCAGTACTTC. It codes for CASSSTTELYEQYF.

The gene calls are TRBV27 and TRBJ1-2; 8 bases agree with TRBD1. Trimming took 6 bases from V and 7 from J; bases not matched to a gene: 7. The germline V gene encodes CDR1 MNHEY and CDR2 SMNVEV (reference sequence). This CDR3 is built from 13 residues. CDR3 nucleotides: TGTGCCAGCAGCGCTTCAACAGGGGGTGGCTACACCTTC. Translation gives CASSASTGGGYTF.

This sequence joins TRBV2 and TRBJ2-5; the D call may be TRBD1 or TRBD2 (5 bases each). V was cut by 9 bases and J by 1 base, with 15 bases left in between. This CDR3 spans 14 amino acids. CDR1 is SNHLY and CDR2 is FYNNEI in the germline V gene. Here the CDR3 reads CASGGVKLQETQYF. For the CDR3, the DNA is TGTGCCAGTGGGGGAGTTAAACTCCAAGAGACCCAGTACTTC.

The chain carries TRBV7-2 and TRBJ2-2; D unresolved. Deletions cut 5 bases from V and 10 bases from J, with 17 bases between. Germline CDR1 SGHTA, CDR2 FQGNSA. The CDR3 loop spans 14 amino acids. CDR3 amino acids: CASSRPIRTQELFF. The DNA for the CDR3 is TGTGCCAGCAGCCGCCCAATCCGGACCCAGGAGCTGTTTTTT.

V usage is TRBV12-3 or TRBV12-4 and J usage is TRBJ2-3; 12 bases agree with TRBD2. The CDR3 covers 14 residues. V trimming: 7 bases; J trimming: 3 bases; junction bases outside the gene matches: 2. In DNA, the CDR3 is TGTGCCAGCATTGGGACTAGCGGGACAGATACGCAGTATTTT. Its translation: CASIGTSGTDTQYF.

This clonotype was detected a few times. V and J are TRBV7-2 and TRBJ2-7, with TRBD1 identical over 8 bases. Germline V gene lookup returns CDR1 SGHTA and CDR2 FQGNSA. The CDR3 sequence is 15 residues long. The V and J ends lost 1 base and 4 bases, in that order; junction bases with no gene match: 6. The CDR3 protein is CASSLGYRGTYEQYF. CDR3 sequence (DNA): TGTGCCAGCAGCTTAGGATACAGGGGGACTTACGAGCAGTACTTC.

The rearrangement links TRBV12-3 or TRBV12-4 to TRBJ2-5; perhaps D is TRBD1 or TRBD2 (5 bases each). Judging by the DNA end, TRBJ2-1 fits better; the J call may be wrong. This CDR3 contains 15 residues. DNA of the CDR3: TGTGCCAGCAGTTTAGAGGGACGGAAACAAGAGACCCAGTTCTTC. It codes for CASSLEGRKQETQFF.

The chain employs TRBV20-1 and TRBJ2-7, with D possibly being TRBD2 (5 bases). Near its end, the DNA agrees better with TRBJ2-5, so the J call may be wrong. The V gene's germline CDR1 is DFQATT and CDR2 SNEGSKA (reference sequence). The CDR3 loop spans 14 amino acids. The CDR3 sequence is CSAPTGWGGETQYF. The CDR3 nucleotides are TGCAGTGCCCCGACGGGGTGGGGTGGGGAGACCCAGTACTTC.

The chain couples TRBV4-1 to TRBJ2-1; maybe TRBD1 (5 bases). Deletions cut 4 bases from V and 6 bases from J, with 16 bases between. This CDR3 has 15 residues. In germline, CDR1 is MGHRA, CDR2 YSYEKL. In DNA, the CDR3 is TGCGCCAGCAGCCCACCGCCAGGGTCCGGCAATGAGCAGTTCTTC. Translated, it gives CASSPPPGSGNEQFF.

The chain is built from TRBV23-1 and TRBJ2-3; 8 bases are shared with TRBD2. TRBV23-1 is classed as an ORF, of uncertain function. The CDR3 spans 15 residues. V was pared by 10 bases and J by 5 bases, with 14 bases of the junction left unmatched. CDR3 residues: CATQGWRGVGDTQYF. DNA of the CDR3: TGCGCCACCCAGGGATGGCGGGGGGTCGGAGATACGCAGTATTTT.

The sample holds one count of this clonotype. The V call is TRBV20-1, the J call TRBJ1-1; weak D call: TRBD1 (6 bases). The V gene's germline CDR1 is DFQATT and CDR2 SNEGSKA (reference sequence). The CDR3 is 11 amino acids. V was pared by 6 bases and J by 6 bases, with 11 bases between. CDR3 region: CSAAGAAEAFF. As DNA, the CDR3 is TGCAGTGCCGCAGGGGCTGCTGAAGCTTTCTTT.

There are a few counts of this clonotype. The chain carries TRBV12-3 or TRBV12-4 and TRBJ2-1, with 13 bases aligning to TRBD2. V lost 5 bases and J lost 6; bases outside the gene matches: 4. The CDR3 runs 15 residues. CDR3: CASSHRLAGGNEQFF. CDR3 bases: TGTGCCAGCAGTCACCGACTAGCGGGGGGCAATGAGCAGTTCTTC.